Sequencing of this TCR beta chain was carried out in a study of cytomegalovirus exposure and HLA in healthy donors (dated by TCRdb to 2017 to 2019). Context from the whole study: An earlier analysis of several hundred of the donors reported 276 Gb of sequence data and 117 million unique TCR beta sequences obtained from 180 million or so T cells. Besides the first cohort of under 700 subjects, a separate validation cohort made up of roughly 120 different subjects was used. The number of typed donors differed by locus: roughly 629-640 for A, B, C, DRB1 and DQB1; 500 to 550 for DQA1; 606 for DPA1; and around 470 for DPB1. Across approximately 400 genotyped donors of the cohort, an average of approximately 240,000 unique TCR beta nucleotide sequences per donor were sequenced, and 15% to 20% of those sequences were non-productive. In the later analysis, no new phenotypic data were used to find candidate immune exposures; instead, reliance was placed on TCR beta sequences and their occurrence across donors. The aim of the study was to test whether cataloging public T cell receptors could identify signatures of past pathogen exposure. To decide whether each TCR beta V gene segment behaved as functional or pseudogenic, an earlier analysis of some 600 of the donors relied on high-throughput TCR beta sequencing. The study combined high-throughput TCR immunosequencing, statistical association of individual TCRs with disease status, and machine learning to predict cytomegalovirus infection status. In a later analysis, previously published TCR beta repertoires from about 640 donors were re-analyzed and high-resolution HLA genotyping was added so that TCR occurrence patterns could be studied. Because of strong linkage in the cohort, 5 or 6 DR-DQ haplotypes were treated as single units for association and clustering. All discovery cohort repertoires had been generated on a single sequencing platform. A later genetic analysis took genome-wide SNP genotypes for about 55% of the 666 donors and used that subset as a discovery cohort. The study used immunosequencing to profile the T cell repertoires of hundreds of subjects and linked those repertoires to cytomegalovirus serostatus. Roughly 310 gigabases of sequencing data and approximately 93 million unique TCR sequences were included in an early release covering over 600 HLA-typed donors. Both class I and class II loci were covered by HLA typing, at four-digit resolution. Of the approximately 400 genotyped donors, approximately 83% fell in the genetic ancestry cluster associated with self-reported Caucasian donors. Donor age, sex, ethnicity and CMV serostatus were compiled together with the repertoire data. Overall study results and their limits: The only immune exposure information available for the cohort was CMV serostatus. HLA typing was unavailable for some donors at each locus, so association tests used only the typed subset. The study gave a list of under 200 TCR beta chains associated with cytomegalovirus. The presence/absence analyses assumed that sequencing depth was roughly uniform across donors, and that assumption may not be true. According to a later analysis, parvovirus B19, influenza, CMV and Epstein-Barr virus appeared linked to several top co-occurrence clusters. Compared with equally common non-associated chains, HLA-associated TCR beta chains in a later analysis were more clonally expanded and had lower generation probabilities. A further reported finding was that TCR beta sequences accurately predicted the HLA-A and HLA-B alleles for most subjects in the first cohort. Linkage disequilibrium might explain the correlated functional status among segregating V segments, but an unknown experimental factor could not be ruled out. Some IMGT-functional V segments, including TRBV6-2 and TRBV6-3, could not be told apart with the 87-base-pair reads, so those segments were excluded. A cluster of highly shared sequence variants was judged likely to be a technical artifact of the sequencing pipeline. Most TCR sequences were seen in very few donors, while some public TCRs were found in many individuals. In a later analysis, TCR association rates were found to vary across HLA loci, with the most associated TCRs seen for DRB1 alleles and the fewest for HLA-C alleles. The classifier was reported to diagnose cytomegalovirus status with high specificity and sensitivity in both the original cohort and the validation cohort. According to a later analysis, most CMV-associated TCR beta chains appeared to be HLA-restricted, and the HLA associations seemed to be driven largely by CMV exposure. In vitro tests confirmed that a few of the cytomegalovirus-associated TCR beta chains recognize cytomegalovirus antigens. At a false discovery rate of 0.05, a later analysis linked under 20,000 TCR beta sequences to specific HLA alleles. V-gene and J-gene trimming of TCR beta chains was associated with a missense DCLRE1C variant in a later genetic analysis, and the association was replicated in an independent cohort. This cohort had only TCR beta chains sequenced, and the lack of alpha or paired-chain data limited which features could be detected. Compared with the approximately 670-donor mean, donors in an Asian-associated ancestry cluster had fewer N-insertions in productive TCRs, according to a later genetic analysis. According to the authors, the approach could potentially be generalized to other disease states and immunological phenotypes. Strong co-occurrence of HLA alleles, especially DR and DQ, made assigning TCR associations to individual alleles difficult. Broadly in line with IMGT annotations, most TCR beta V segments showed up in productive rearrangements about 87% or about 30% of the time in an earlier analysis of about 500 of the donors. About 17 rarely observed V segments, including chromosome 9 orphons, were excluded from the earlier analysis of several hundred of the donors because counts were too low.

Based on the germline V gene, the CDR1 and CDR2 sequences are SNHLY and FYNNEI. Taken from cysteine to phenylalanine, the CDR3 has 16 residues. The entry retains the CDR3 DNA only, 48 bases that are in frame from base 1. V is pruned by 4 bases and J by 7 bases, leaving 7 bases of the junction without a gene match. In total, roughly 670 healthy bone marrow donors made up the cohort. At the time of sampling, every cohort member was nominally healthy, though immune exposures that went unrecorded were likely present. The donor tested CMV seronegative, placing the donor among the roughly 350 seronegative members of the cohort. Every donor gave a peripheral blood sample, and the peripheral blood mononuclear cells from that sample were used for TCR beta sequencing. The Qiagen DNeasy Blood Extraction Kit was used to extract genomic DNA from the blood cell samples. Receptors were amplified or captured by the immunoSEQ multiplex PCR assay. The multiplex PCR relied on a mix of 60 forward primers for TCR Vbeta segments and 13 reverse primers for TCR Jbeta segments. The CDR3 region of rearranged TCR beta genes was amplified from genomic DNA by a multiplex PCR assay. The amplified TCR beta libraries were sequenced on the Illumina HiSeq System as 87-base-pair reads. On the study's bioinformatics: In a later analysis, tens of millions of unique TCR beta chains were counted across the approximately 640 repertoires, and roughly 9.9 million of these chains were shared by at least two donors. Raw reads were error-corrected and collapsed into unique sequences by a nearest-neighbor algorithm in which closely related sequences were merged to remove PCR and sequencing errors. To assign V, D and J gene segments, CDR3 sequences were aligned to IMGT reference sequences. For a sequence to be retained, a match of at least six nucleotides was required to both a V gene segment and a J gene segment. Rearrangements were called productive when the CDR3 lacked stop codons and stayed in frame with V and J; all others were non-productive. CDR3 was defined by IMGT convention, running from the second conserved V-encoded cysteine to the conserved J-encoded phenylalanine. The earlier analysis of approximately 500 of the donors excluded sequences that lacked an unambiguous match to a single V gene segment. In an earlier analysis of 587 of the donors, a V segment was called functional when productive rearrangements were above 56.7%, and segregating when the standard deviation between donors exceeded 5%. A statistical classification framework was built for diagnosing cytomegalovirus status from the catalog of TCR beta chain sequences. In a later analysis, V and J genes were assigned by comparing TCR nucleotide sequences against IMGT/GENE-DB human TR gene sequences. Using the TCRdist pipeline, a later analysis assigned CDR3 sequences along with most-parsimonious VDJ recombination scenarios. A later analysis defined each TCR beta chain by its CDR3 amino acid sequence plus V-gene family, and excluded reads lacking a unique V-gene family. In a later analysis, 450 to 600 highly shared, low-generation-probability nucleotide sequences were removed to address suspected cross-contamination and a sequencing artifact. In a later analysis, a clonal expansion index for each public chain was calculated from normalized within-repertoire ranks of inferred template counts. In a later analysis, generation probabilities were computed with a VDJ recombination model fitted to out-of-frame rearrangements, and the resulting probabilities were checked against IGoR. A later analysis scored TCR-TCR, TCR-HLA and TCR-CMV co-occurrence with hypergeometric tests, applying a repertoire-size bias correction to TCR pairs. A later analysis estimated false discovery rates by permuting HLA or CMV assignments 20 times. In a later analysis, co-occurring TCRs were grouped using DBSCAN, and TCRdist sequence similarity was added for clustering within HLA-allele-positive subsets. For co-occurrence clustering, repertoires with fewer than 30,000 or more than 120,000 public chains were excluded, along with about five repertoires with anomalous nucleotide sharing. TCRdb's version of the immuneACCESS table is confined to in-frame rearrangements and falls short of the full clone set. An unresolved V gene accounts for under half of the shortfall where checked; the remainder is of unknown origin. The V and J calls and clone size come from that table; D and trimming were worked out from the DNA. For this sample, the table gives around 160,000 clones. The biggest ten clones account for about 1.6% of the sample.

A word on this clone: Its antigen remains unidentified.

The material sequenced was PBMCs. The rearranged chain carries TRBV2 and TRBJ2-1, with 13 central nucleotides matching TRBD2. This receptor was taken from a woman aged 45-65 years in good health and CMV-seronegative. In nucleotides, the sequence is TGTGCCAGCAGTGTACTAGCGGGGGGGGGTTTTAATGAGCAGTTCTTC. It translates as CASSVLAGGGFNEQFF.